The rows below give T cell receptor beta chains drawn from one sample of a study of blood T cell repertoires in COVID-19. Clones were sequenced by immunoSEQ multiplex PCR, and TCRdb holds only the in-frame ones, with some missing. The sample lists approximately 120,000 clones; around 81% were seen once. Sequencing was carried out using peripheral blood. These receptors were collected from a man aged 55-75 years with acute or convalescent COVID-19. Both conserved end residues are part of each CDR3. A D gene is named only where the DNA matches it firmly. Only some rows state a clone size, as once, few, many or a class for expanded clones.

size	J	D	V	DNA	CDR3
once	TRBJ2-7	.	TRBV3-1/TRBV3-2	TGTGCCAGCAGCCATGCCGGGACTTCCAAATACGAGCAGTACTTC	CASSHAGTSKYEQYF
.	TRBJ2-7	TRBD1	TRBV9	TGTGCCAGCAGCCCCGTGGGGACAGAGAACTACGAGCAGTACTTC	CASSPVGTENYEQYF
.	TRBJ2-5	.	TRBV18	TGTGCCAGCTCACTCCGGACAGTACAAGAGACCCAGTACTTC	CASSLRTVQETQYF
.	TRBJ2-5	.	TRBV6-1	TGTGCCAGCAGTGAAAGGGGGGGGTTGGCGGAGACCCAGTACTTC	CASSERGGLAETQYF
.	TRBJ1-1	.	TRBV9	TGTGCCAGCAGCGTGGACAGGAACACTGAAGCTTTCTTT	CASSVDRNTEAFF
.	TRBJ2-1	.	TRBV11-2	TGTGCCAGCAGCCCAATTCGGTCGAGCTCCTACAATGAGCAGTTCTTC	CASSPIRSSSYNEQFF
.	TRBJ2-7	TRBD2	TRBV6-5	TGTGCCAGCAGTACGGCGGGAGACGAGCAGTACTTC	CASSTAGDEQYF
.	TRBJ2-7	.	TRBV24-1	TGTGCCACCAGTGATTTGCCAGGTAGACCCAGCTCCTACGAGCAGTACTTC	CATSDLPGRPSSYEQYF
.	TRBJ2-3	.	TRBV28	TGTGCCAGCAGTTCCGCCCCCGGTGGGCAGGGCAGCACAGATACGCAGTATTTT	CASSSAPGGQGSTDTQYF
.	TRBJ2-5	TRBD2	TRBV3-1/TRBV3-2	TGTGCCAGCAGCCAGAAGGGAGGGTGGGAGACCCAGTACTTC	CASSQKGGWETQYF
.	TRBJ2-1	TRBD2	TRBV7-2	TGTGCCAGCAGCTTAGCGGCACTAGCGGGCAATGAGCAGTTCTTC	CASSLAALAGNEQFF
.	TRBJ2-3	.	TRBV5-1	TGCGCCAGCAGCCCGGTACCGGGGTCAGATACGCAGTATTTT	CASSPVPGSDTQYF
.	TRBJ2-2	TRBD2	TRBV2	TGTGCCAGCAGGTCCGGGACTAGCGGGAGATCCACCGGGGAGCTGTTTTTT	CASRSGTSGRSTGELFF
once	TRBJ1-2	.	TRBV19	TGTGCCAGTAGTATCCCGGGGCGGGGGCTCGGCTACACCTTC	CASSIPGRGLGYTF
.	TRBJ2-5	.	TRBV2	TGTGCCAGCAGTACACAGGGCCGGACCCAGTACTTC	CASSTQGRTQYF
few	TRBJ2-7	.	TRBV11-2	TGTGCCAGCAGCTTATCCCAGGGCCGGGAGGAGCAGTACTTC	CASSLSQGREEQYF
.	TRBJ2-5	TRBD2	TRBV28	TGTGCCAGCAGTCAAACCGGACTAGCGGGAGGGCTTCCGGATGTGACCCAGTACTTC	CASSQTGLAGGLPDVTQYF
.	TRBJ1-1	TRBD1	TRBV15	TGTGCCACCAGCAGAAGCGGGACAGGAATGCAGGCCAAAGCTTTCTTT	CATSRSGTGMQAKAFF
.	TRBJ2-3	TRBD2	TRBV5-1	TGCGCCAGCAGCTTGGCCAAGGCGGGAGCCACAGATACGCAGTATTTT	CASSLAKAGATDTQYF
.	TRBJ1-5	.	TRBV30	TGTGCCTGGAACCCGCAGGGTAGGGGCAATCAGCCCCAGCATTTT	CAWNPQGRGNQPQHF
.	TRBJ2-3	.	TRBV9	TGTGCCAGCAGCGTGGGGCAGGGATTAGATACGCAGTATTTT	CASSVGQGLDTQYF
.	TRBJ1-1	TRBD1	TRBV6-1	TGTGCCAGCAGTGAAATAGGGACAGGTAACACTGAAGCTTTCTTT	CASSEIGTGNTEAFF
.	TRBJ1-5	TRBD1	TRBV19	TGTGCCAGTAGGGAGGGGACAGGCCGGTGGGGGCCCCAGCATTTT	CASREGTGRWGPQHF
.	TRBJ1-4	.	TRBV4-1	TGCGCCAGCTCTCGGGTCTCCCGGGAAAAACTGTTTTTT	CASSRVSREKLFF
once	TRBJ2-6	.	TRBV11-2	TGTGCCAGCAGCTTCCCCCGGGCAGGGCCCATTTCTGGGGCCAACGTCCTGACTTTC	CASSFPRAGPISGANVLTF
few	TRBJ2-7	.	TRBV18	TGTGCCAGCTCACCAATTCCATCCTACGAGCAGTACTTC	CASSPIPSYEQYF
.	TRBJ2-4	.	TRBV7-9	TGTGCCAGCAGCTTATATATTGGTGATTTAGACATTCAGTACTTC	CASSLYIGDLDIQYF
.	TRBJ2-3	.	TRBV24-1	TGTGCCACCAGTGAATCGGGAAGGCCAGATACGCAGTATTTT	CATSESGRPDTQYF
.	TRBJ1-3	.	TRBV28	TGTGCCAGCAGCCCTGCGGGCCGGAGGGGAAACACCATATATTTT	CASSPAGRRGNTIYF
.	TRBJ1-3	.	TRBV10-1	TGCGCCAGCAATAGTACACAGCTCCAATCTGGAAACACCATATATTTT	CASNSTQLQSGNTIYF
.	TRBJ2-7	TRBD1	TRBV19	TGTGCCAGTAGACCACCTGACAGGGGCAACGAGCAGTACTTC	CASRPPDRGNEQYF
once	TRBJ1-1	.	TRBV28	TGTGCCAGCACCCCCTTGACCGGGACAAGTCGAGCTTTCTTT	CASTPLTGTSRAFF
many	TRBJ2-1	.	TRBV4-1	TGCGCCAGCAGCCAAGGCTTACGGGGAAATGAGCAGTTCTTC	CASSQGLRGNEQFF
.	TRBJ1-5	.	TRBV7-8	TGTGCCAGCAGCTTCGAGGGTATTTTCGATCAGCCCCAGCATTTT	CASSFEGIFDQPQHF
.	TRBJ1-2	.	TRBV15	TGTGCCACCAGCAACGGTCGCAGGGACTATGGCTACACCTTC	CATSNGRRDYGYTF
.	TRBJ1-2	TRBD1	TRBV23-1	TGCGCCAGCAGTCAACCGACAGGGGCCCCCGAAGGCTCGAACTATGGCTACACCTTC	CASSQPTGAPEGSNYGYTF
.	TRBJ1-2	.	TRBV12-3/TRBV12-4	TGTGCCAGCAGTCCCGGGACATCAAATGGCTACACCTTC	CASSPGTSNGYTF
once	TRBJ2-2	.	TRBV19	TGTGCCAGTAAAAGCGATTCGAACACCGGGGAGCTGTTTTTT	CASKSDSNTGELFF
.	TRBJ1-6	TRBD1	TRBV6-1	TGTGCCAGCAGTTCGTTGGGACAGGGACATTCACCCCTCCACTTT	CASSSLGQGHSPLHF